This entry lists 9 T cell receptor beta chains sequenced from one sample in a study of memory CD4+ T cells and cytomegalovirus serostatus. The method was immunoSEQ multiplex PCR; TCRdb's version includes in-frame clones alone and lacks a portion of them. This sample has around 38,000 clones, with roughly four fifths found just once. The sort gate was single viable CD3+CD4+CD8-CD45RO+ cells for memory CD4+ T cells. Sequenced input: memory CD4+ T cells from blood. Every receptor here comes from an adult in good health and CMV-seronegative.

This chain joins TRBV11-2 and TRBJ2-1; 16 nucleotides agree with TRBD2. V was pared by 6 bases and J by 13 bases, with 6 bases of the junction left unmatched. The CDR3 is 14 amino acids. The germline gives CDR1 SGHAT, CDR2 FQNNGV. This chain's CDR3 is CASRPGTSGRAQFF. The CDR3 bases are TGTGCCAGCAGACCCGGGACTAGCGGGAGGGCTCAGTTCTTC.

The V gene is TRBV9, the J gene TRBJ2-6; D remains ambiguous. The CDR3 totals 16 residues. V lost 5 bases, J lost 0 bases, and 12 bases lay in between. Germline V lookup: CDR1 SGDLS, CDR2 YYNGEE. The CDR3 DNA is TGTGCCAGCAGAAAAGGTGACTTCTCTGGGGCCAACGTCCTGACTTTC. Protein sequence: CASRKGDFSGANVLTF.

The rearrangement joins TRBV6-4 to TRBJ1-1; the D gene is possibly TRBD1 (6 bases). CDR1 is MRHNA, CDR2 SNTAGT, per germline. The CDR3 sequence is 13 residues long. V was clipped by 4 bases and J by 3 bases, with 9 bases between them. CDR3 protein: CASSARGDTEAFF. The CDR3 bases are TGTGCCAGCAGTGCTAGGGGGGACACTGAAGCTTTCTTT.

V gene TRBV29-1 combines with J gene TRBJ1-1; D gene ambiguous. In germline, CDR1 is SQVTM, CDR2 ANQGSEA. The V and J ends lost 5 bases and 1 base respectively, with 11 bases between them. CDR3 length: 13 residues. The CDR3 protein is CSVPKTGNTEAFF. The DNA of the CDR3 is TGCAGCGTTCCCAAGACGGGGAACACTGAAGCTTTCTTT.

This chain joins TRBV7-9 and TRBJ1-1; 9 nucleotides agree with TRBD1. CDR1 is SEHNR, CDR2 FQNEAQ, per germline (reference sequence). The CDR3 loop spans 16 amino acids. J gave up 5 bases and V 1 base, and 8 bases lay outside the gene matches. The DNA for the CDR3 is TGTGCCAGCAGCTTAGAACAGGGGGCCCGTATGACTGAAGCTTTCTTT. This gives the protein CASSLEQGARMTEAFF.

The V gene is TRBV6-6, the J gene TRBJ1-5; D gene ambiguous. This CDR3 has 13 residues. V gave up 9 bases and J gave up 7 bases, with 16 bases separating them. Per the germline V gene, CDR1 is MNHNY and CDR2 is SVGAGI (reference sequence). CDR3 protein: CASTESLNQPQHF. The CDR3 nucleotides are TGTGCCAGTACGGAGAGCCTCAACCAGCCCCAGCATTTT.

The chain uses TRBV11-1 and TRBJ2-3; perhaps TRBD1 as D (6 bases). The CDR3 spans 15 residues. Per the germline V gene, CDR1 is SGHAT and CDR2 is FQDESV (reference sequence). Trimming left V 1 base short and J 3 bases short, with 11 bases between. The CDR3 nucleotides are TGTGCCAGCAGCTTAGGGCAGGGGTTAACAGATACGCAGTATTTT. Translation: CASSLGQGLTDTQYF.

The genes are TRBV28 and TRBJ1-1; D is possibly TRBD1 (6 bases). V was shortened by 5 bases and J by 10 bases, with 17 bases between the two germline ends. This CDR3 spans 13 amino acids. Germline-derived CDR1 and CDR2 are MDHEN and SYDVKM. The CDR3 nucleotides read TGTGCCAGCAGTCCGACGAGGGGGGTGGGAGCTTTCTTT. This encodes CASSPTRGVGAFF.

The table lists this clone with a few counts. The genes are TRBV5-1 and TRBJ2-4; 10 bases match TRBD2. V was clipped by 4 bases and J by 6 bases; unmatched bases: 7. Germline loops: CDR1 SGHRS, CDR2 YFSETQ. The CDR3 has 15 amino acids. For the CDR3, the DNA is TGCGCCAGCAGCATAGGGGAGCGGGAGGGAAACATTCAGTACTTC. This encodes CASSIGEREGNIQYF. The full variable domain, its missing parts supplied by reference TRBV5-1 and TRBJ2-4, is KAGVTQTPRYLIKTRGQQVTLSCSPISGHRSVSWYQQTPGQGLQFLFEYFSETQRNKGNFPGRFSGRQFSNSRSEMNVSTLELGDSALYLCASSIGEREGNIQYFGAGTRLSVL.